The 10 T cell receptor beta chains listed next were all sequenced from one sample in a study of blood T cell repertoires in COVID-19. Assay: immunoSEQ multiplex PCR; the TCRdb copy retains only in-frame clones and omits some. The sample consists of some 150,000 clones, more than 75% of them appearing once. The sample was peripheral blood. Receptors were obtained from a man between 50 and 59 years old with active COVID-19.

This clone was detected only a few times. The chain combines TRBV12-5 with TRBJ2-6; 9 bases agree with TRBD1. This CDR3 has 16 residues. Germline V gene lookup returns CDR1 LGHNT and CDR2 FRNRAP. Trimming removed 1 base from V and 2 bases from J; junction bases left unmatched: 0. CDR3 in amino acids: CASGLDRGPGANVLTF. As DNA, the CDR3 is TGTGCTAGTGGTTTGGACAGGGGGCCTGGGGCCAACGTCCTGACTTTC. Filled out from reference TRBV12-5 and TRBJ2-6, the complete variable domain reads DARVTQTPRHKVTEMGQEVTMRCQPILGHNTVFWYRQTMMQGLELLAYFRNRAPLDDSGMPKDRFSAEMPDATLATLKIQPSEPRDSAVYFCASGLDRGPGANVLTFGAGSRLTVL.

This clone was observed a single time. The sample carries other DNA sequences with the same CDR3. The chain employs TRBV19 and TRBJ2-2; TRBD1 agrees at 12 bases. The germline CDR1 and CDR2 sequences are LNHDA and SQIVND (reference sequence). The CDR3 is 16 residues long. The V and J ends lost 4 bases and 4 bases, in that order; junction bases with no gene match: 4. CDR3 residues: CASSRGQGAGTGELFF. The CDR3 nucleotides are TGTGCCAGTAGTAGGGGACAGGGGGCTGGCACCGGGGAGCTGTTTTTT.

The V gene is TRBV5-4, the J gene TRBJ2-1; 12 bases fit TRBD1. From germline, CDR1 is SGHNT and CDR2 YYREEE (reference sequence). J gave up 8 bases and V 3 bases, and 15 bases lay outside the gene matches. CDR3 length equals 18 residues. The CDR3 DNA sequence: TGTGCCAGCAGCTCCCAAATAACCGGGACAGGGGGCGTCTATGAGCAGTTCTTC. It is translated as CASSSQITGTGGVYEQFF.

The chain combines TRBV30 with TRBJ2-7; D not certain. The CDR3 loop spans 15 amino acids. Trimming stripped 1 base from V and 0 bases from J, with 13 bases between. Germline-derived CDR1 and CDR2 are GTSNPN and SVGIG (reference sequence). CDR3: CAWSEEVPPSYEQYF. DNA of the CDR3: TGTGCCTGGAGTGAAGAGGTTCCCCCCTCCTACGAGCAGTACTTC.

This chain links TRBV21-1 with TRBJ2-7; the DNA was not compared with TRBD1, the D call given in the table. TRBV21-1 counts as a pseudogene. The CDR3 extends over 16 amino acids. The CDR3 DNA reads TGTGCCAGCAGGACGGGGACAGGAGAAGCAGATGACGAGCAGTACTTC. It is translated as CASRTGTGEADDEQYF.

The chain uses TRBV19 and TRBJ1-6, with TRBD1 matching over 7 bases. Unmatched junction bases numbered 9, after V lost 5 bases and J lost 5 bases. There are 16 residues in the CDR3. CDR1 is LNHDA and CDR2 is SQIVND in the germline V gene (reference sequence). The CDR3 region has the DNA TGTGCCAGTAGTCTCCAGGGGGAGAGGGATAATTCACCCCTCCACTTT. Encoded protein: CASSLQGERDNSPLHF. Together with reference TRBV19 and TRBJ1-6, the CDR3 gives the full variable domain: DGGITQSPKYLFRKEGQNVTLSCEQNLNHDAMYWYRQDPGQGLRLIYYSQIVNDFQKGDIAEGYSVSREKKESFPLTVTSAQKNPTAFYLCASSLQGERDNSPLHFGNGTRLTVT.

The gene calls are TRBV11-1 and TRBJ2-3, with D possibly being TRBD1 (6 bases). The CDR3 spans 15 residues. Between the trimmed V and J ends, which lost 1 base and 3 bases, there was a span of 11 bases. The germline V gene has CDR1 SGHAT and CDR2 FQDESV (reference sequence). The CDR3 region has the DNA TGTGCCAGCAGCTTAGTCTTGAGGGGGACAGATACGCAGTATTTT. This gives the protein CASSLVLRGTDTQYF. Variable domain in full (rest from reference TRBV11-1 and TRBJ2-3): EAEVAQSPRYKITEKSQAVAFWCDPISGHATLYWYRQILGQGPELLVQFQDESVVDDSQLPKDRFSAERLKGVDSTLKIQPAELGDSAMYLCASSLVLRGTDTQYFGPGTRLTVL.

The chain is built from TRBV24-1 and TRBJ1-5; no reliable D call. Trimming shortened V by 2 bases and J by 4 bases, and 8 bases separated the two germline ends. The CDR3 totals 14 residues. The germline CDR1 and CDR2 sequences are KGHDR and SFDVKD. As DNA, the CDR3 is TGTGCCACCAGTGATTCGGCGGCAAATCAGCCCCAGCATTTT. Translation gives CATSDSAANQPQHF.

Here the CDR3 reads CSASEQKTQYF. The DNA for the CDR3 is TGCAGCGCATCAGAACAAAAGACCCAGTACTTC. This sequence joins TRBV29-1 and TRBJ2-5, with D hard to call. The CDR3 loop spans 11 amino acids. V shed 7 bases and J shed 6 bases, with 12 bases lying between them. CDR1 is SQVTM, CDR2 ANQGSEA, per germline.

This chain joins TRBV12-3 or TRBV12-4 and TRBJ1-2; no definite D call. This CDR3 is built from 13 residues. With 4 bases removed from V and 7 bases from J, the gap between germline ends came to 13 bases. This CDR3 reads CASSSRGMGGYTF. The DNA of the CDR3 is TGTGCCAGCAGTTCGCGGGGAATGGGTGGCTACACCTTC.